Listed below are T cell receptor beta chains from one sample, sequenced in a study of blood T cell repertoires in COVID-19. Using immunoSEQ multiplex PCR, the repertoire was profiled, and TCRdb retains in-frame clones only, with some absent. The sample contains nearly 85,000 clones, 83% of which appear only once. Material for sequencing was peripheral blood. The receptors originated from a woman in her fifties or sixties with acute or convalescent COVID-19. The CDR3 runs from the conserved cysteine through the conserved F or W. Fields, in order: V gene, D gene, CDR3 length, clone size, J gene, CDR3 DNA, CDR3 protein. The D gene is left open where the match is weak. The size of a clone is reported for some rows only, either as once, few or many, or as a class for expanded clones.

TRBV4-3	TRBD1	16	NA	TRBJ1-3	TGCGCCAGCAGCCAAGAAGGGACAGGGGCTGGAAACACCATATATTTT	CASSQEGTGAGNTIYF
TRBV3-1/TRBV3-2	NA	14	NA	TRBJ2-3	TGTGCCAGCAGCCCATCCGGGGTGCCAGATACGCAGTATTTT	CASSPSGVPDTQYF
TRBV3-1/TRBV3-2	NA	13	NA	TRBJ1-3	TGTGCCAGCAGCCAACTCACCGGGAACACCATATATTTT	CASSQLTGNTIYF
TRBV20-1	NA	11	NA	TRBJ2-3	TGCAGCCCAGGGGCGGCAGATACGCAGTATTTT	CSPGAADTQYF
TRBV5-5	NA	16	NA	TRBJ1-2	TGTGCCAGCAGCTTGGCGGTGACGACAGCTAACTATGGCTACACCTTC	CASSLAVTTANYGYTF
TRBV20-1	TRBD2	14	NA	TRBJ2-5	TGCAGTGCTAGTGGCGGGAGCCTGGGTGAGACCCAGTACTTC	CSASGGSLGETQYF
TRBV9	TRBD1	12	NA	TRBJ2-3	TGTGCCAGCAGTGGGACAGGGAATACGCAGTATTTT	CASSGTGNTQYF
TRBV11-2	TRBD2	15	once	TRBJ2-1	TGTGCCAGCAGCCGTAGACTAGCGGGGGAGGGTGAGCAGTTCTTC	CASSRRLAGEGEQFF
TRBV29-1	TRBD1	12	NA	TRBJ2-5	TGCAGCGTTACAGGGGGCGGAGAGACCCAGTACTTC	CSVTGGGETQYF
TRBV12-3/TRBV12-4	TRBD1	13	NA	TRBJ1-2	TGTGCCAGCAGTTTAAACGGACAGGGTGGCTACACCTTC	CASSLNGQGGYTF
TRBV19	TRBD1	15	NA	TRBJ1-3	TGTGCCAGTAGTCTCGACAGGGTCTATGGAAACACCATATATTTT	CASSLDRVYGNTIYF
TRBV2	TRBD1	13	once	TRBJ1-2	TGTGCCAATCAGGACAGGGAATCGTATGGCTACACCTTC	CANQDRESYGYTF
TRBV4-1	NA	15	NA	TRBJ1-2	TGCGCCAGCAGCCAAGAATTCGGCCGTCCGAGGGGCTACACCTTC	CASSQEFGRPRGYTF
TRBV29-1	TRBD2	13	few	TRBJ2-7	TGCAGCGCCATAACTAGCGGGAGCTACGAGCAGTACTTC	CSAITSGSYEQYF
TRBV4-3	TRBD1	12	NA	TRBJ1-1	TGCGCCAGCAGCCATTCGACAGGGGAAGCTTTCTTT	CASSHSTGEAFF
TRBV5-5	NA	14	NA	TRBJ1-1	TGTGCCAGCAGCTCCGGGACACTGAACACTGAAGCTTTCTTT	CASSSGTLNTEAFF
TRBV4-1	NA	15	few	TRBJ1-5	TGCGCCAGCAGCCAAGATTCGGCAGCGAATCAGCCCCAGCATTTT	CASSQDSAANQPQHF
TRBV2	NA	14	NA	TRBJ1-2	TGTGCCAGCACCGAAGGTATAGCCTACTATGGCTACACCTTC	CASTEGIAYYGYTF
TRBV6-5	NA	13	NA	TRBJ1-1	TGTGCCAGCAGCTCGGACAGGAACACTGAAGCTTTCTTT	CASSSDRNTEAFF
TRBV19	TRBD1	15	NA	TRBJ1-3	TGTGCCAGTAGAATATCAGGGGGGAAAGGAAACACCATATATTTT	CASRISGGKGNTIYF
TRBV4-1	NA	14	NA	TRBJ2-1	TGCGCCAGCAGCCAACTCACGCGATACAATGAGCAGTTCTTC	CASSQLTRYNEQFF
TRBV18	TRBD1	16	NA	TRBJ2-7	TGTGCCAGCTCAACAAACCGGGACAGGCTATCCTACGAGCAGTACTTC	CASSTNRDRLSYEQYF
TRBV7-9	NA	14	NA	TRBJ2-3	TGTGCCAGCAGCTTACCAGCGGGCACAGATACGCAGTATTTT	CASSLPAGTDTQYF
TRBV12-3/TRBV12-4	NA	11	NA	TRBJ2-1	TGTGCCAGCAGTTACAGGGAGGAGCAGTTCTTC	CASSYREEQFF
TRBV24-1	NA	14	NA	TRBJ1-2	TGTGCCACCCACTCTTCCGGGTCTAACTATGGCTACACCTTC	CATHSSGSNYGYTF
TRBV13	NA	16	NA	TRBJ2-4	TGTGCCAGCAGCTTAGGGCACAGCGGCGCCAAAAACATTCAGTACTTC	CASSLGHSGAKNIQYF
TRBV6-5	NA	13	NA	TRBJ2-7	TGTGCCAGCAGTTACTCGAGAGGGTTCGAGCAGTACTTC	CASSYSRGFEQYF
TRBV7-3	TRBD1	17	NA	TRBJ1-2	TGTGCCAGCAGCTCTTACAGGGGGCTTACCCCTAACGGGGGCTACACCTTC	CASSSYRGLTPNGGYTF
TRBV7-2	NA	15	NA	TRBJ1-1	TGTGCCAGCACCCTTAGAGCATTCTCTAACACTGAAGCTTTCTTT	CASTLRAFSNTEAFF
TRBV5-4	NA	15	NA	TRBJ2-5	TGTGCCAGCAGCTTGGTGGGAGTTGTACAAGAGACCCAGTACTTC	CASSLVGVVQETQYF
TRBV3-1/TRBV3-2	TRBD1	15	NA	TRBJ1-2	TGTGCCAGCAGCCAAGATTGGGGACAGGGATATGGCTACACCTTC	CASSQDWGQGYGYTF
TRBV7-9	TRBD1	15	NA	TRBJ1-1	TGTGCCAGCAGCTCGCCCGGGACAGGGAACACTGAAGCTTTCTTT	CASSSPGTGNTEAFF
TRBV24-1	NA	16	NA	TRBJ2-1	TGTGCCACCAGTGATTTGTCCTGGGCGGGAAAAAATGAGCAGTTCTTC	CATSDLSWAGKNEQFF
TRBV5-1	TRBD1	15	NA	TRBJ2-4	TGCGCCAGCAGCTTGCGGACAGGGGGCAAAAACATTCAGTACTTC	CASSLRTGGKNIQYF
TRBV7-9	NA	13	few	TRBJ1-6	TGTGCCAGCAGCTCAATACAGGATTCACCCCTCCACTTT	CASSSIQDSPLHF
TRBV19	NA	17	NA	TRBJ2-3	TGTGCCAGTAGCACCAGGGGCATAGAGACTAGCACAGATACGCAGTATTTT	CASSTRGIETSTDTQYF
TRBV27	TRBD2	14	NA	TRBJ2-1	TGTGCCAGCAGTTTCGCACTAGCGGACAATGAGCAGTTCTTC	CASSFALADNEQFF
TRBV30	NA	14	NA	TRBJ2-1	TGTGCCTGGAGTGATAGCGGACGCTACAATGAGCAGTTCTTC	CAWSDSGRYNEQFF
TRBV5-4	TRBD1	14	NA	TRBJ1-2	TGTGCCAGCAGCTCAGGACAGGACCTGGGGGGCTACACCTTC	CASSSGQDLGGYTF
TRBV11-2	NA	13	NA	TRBJ1-1	TGTGCCAGCAGCCCCGTTGGGGCCCTTGGAGCTTTCTTT	CASSPVGALGAFF
TRBV7-9	NA	12	NA	TRBJ2-3	TGTGCCAGCAGCTCGCAGTTGGATACGCAGTATTTT	CASSSQLDTQYF